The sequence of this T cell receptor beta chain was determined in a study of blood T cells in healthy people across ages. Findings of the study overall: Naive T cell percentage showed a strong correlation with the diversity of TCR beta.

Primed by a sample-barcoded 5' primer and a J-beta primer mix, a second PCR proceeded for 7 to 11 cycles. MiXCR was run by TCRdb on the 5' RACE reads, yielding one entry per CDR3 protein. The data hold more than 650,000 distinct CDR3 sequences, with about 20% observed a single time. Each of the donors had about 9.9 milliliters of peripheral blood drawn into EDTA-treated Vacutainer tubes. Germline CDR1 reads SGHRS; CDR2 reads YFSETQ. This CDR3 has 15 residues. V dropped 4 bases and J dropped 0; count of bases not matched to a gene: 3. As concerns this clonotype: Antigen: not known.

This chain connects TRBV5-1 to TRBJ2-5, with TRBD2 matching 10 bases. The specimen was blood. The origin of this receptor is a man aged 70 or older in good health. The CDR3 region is CASSVGLAHQETQYF. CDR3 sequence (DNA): TGCGCCAGCAGCGTGGGACTAGCGCACCAAGAGACCCAGTACTTC.